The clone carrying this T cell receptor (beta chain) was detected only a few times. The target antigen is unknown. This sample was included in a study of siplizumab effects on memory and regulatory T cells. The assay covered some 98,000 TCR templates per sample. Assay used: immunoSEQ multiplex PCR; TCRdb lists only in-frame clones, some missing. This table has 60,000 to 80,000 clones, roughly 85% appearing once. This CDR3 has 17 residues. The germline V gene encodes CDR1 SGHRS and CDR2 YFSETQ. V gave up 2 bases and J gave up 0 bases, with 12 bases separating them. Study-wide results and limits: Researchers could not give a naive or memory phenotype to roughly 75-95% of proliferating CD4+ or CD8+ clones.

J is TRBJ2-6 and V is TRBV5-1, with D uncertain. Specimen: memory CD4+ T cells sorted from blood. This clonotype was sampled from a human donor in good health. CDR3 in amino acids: CASSLTVTPSGANVLTF. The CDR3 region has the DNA TGCGCCAGCAGCTTAACAGTAACCCCCTCTGGGGCCAACGTCCTGACTTTC.